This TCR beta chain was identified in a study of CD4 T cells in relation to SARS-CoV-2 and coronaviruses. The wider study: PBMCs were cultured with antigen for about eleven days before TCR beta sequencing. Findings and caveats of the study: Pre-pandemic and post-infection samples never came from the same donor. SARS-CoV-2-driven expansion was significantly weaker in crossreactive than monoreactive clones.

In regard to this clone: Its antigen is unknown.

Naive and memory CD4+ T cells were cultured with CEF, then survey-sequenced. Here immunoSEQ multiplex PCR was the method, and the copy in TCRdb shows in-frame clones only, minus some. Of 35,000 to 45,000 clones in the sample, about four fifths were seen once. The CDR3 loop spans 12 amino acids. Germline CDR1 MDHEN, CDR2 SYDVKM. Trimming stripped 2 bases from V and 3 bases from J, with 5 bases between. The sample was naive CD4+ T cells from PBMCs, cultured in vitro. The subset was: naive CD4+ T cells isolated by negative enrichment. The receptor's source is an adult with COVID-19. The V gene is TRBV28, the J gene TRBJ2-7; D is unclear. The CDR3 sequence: CASSLPGYEQYF. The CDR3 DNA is TGTGCCAGCAGTTTACCGGGCTACGAGCAGTACTTC.